The next 27 T cell receptor beta chains were all read from a single sample in a study of cytomegalovirus exposure and HLA in healthy donors. Primers for the PCR totalled 60 Vbeta and 13 Jbeta. Sequencing was performed with immunoSEQ multiplex PCR; in TCRdb, only in-frame clones are kept and a portion is missing. The sample has under 200,000 clones, 65% to 85% seen once. Sequenced sample: PBMCs. Every receptor here comes from a woman aged 50 to 60 in good health and CMV-seropositive.

The chain uses TRBV7-2 and TRBJ2-1; 8 bases match TRBD2. The J segment lost 0 bases and the V segment lost 4 bases, leaving 8 bases of the junction unmatched. The CDR3 has 17 residues. Germline V gene data show CDR1 as SGHTA and CDR2 as FQGNSA. CDR3 sequence (DNA): TGTGCCAGCAGCTCCTTCTTAGCGGGGTCCTCCTACAATGAGCAGTTCTTC. It specifies CASSSFLAGSSYNEQFF.

The V and J genes are TRBV7-9 and TRBJ1-4; 8 nucleotides line up with TRBD1. The ends lost 4 bases at V and 8 bases at J; junction bases unmatched: 15. The CDR3 totals 17 residues. Germline CDR1 SEHNR, CDR2 FQNEAQ (reference sequence). CDR3 in DNA: TGTGCCAGCAGCTCTTTGGGGGAGGGCAGGGGGCCCGAAAAACTGTTTTTT. Translated: CASSSLGEGRGPEKLFF.

The J gene is TRBJ1-5, the V gene TRBV2; D unclear. The CDR3 loop spans 14 amino acids. The V and J ends lost 6 bases and 2 bases respectively, with 11 bases between them. Germline V gene sequence: CDR1 SNHLY, CDR2 FYNNEI. CDR3 nucleotide sequence: TGTGCCAGCAGGGGCTGGTTCGGCAATCAGCCCCAGCATTTT. This sequence encodes CASRGWFGNQPQHF.

In its sample, this clone was seen once. The gene calls are TRBV5-4 and TRBJ1-2; possible D gene TRBD1, 6 bases. The V gene lost 0 bases and the J gene lost 8 bases, with 14 bases spanning the gap. The CDR3 is made up of 14 amino acids. Germline V lookup: CDR1 SGHNT, CDR2 YYREEE (reference sequence). CDR3 protein: CASSLVGTILGYTF. The CDR3 bases are TGTGCCAGCAGCTTGGTAGGGACAATTTTAGGCTACACCTTC. Full variable domain (remainder filled in from reference TRBV5-4 and TRBJ1-2): ETGVTQSPTHLIKTRGQQVTLRCSSQSGHNTVSWYQQALGQGPQFIFQYYREEENGRGNFPPRFSGLQFPNYSSELNVNALELDDSALYLCASSLVGTILGYTFGSGTRLTVV.

In DNA, the CDR3 is TGCGCCAGCAGCTGGACAGGGGGCGCGAACACTGAAGCTTTCTTT. It codes for CASSWTGGANTEAFF. The chain has TRBV5-1 and TRBJ1-1; 11 bases match TRBD1. The germline V gene has CDR1 SGHRS and CDR2 YFSETQ. The CDR3 runs to 15 residues. The V gene end was trimmed by 3 bases and the J gene end by 1 base; junction bases not matched to a gene: 2.

The genes are TRBV5-1 and TRBJ2-3; 7 bases match TRBD1. This CDR3 is 15 amino acids long. V shed 3 bases, J shed 3 bases, and the junction held 7 bases outside the gene matches. In germline, CDR1 is SGHRS, CDR2 YFSETQ. CDR3 nucleotide sequence: TGCGCCAGCAGCTCCGGACAGGCGGGTACAGATACGCAGTATTTT. Protein product: CASSSGQAGTDTQYF.

This rearrangement joins TRBV28 to TRBJ1-5, with a tentative D call TRBD1 (6 bases). CDR3 length equals 16 residues. The V gene's germline CDR1 is MDHEN and CDR2 SYDVKM. V was shortened by 6 bases and J by 4 bases, with 19 bases between the two germline ends. The CDR3 here is CASSKPKGVKNQPQHF. In DNA form, the CDR3 reads TGTGCCAGCAGCAAACCAAAGGGGGTTAAGAATCAGCCCCAGCATTTT. The variable domain in full, completed from reference TRBV28 and TRBJ1-5, reads DVKVTQSSRYLVKRTGEKVFLECVQDMDHENMFWYRQDPGLGLRLIYFSYDVKMKEKGDIPEGYSVSREKKERFSLILESASTNQTSMYLCASSKPKGVKNQPQHFGDGTRLSIL.

The chain employs TRBV6-4 and TRBJ2-3; weak D call: TRBD2 (6 bases). CDR1 and CDR2 from the germline V gene are MRHNA and SNTAGT. The CDR3 totals 13 residues. Trimming stripped 6 bases from V and 7 bases from J, with 14 bases between. The DNA for the CDR3 is TGTGCCAGCAGCGCGGATGGGGGGAATACGCAGTATTTT. Its translation: CASSADGGNTQYF.

The J gene is TRBJ2-5, the V gene TRBV5-6; 9 bases align to TRBD1. From germline, CDR1 is SGHDT and CDR2 YYEEEE. J gave up 5 bases and V 3 bases, and 11 bases lay outside the gene matches. The CDR3 sequence is 16 residues long. In DNA, the CDR3 is TGTGCCAGCAGCTCGACAACACAGGGGGCAGGCGAGACCCAGTACTTC. This translates into CASSSTTQGAGETQYF. Based on the CDR3 plus reference TRBV5-6 and TRBJ2-5, the full variable domain is DAGVTQSPTHLIKTRGQQVTLRCSPKSGHDTVSWYQQALGQGPQFIFQYYEEEERQRGNFPDRFSGHQFPNYSSELNVNALLLGDSALYLCASSSTTQGAGETQYFGPGTRLLVL.

J is TRBJ1-2 and V is TRBV7-2; weak D call: TRBD1 (5 bases). In germline, CDR1 is SGHTA, CDR2 FQGNSA. The CDR3 has 16 residues. Trimming removed 5 bases at V and 8 bases at J, with 24 bases between. The CDR3 DNA sequence: TGTGCCAGCAGCCCACCCGGGGGACGGGCAAATGGGGGCTACACCTTC. Its translation is CASSPPGGRANGGYTF.

CDR3 sequence (DNA): TGTGCCAGCAGTTACTCGATCGGGGGAGAAAAACTGTTTTTT. It is translated as CASSYSIGGEKLFF. The J gene is TRBJ1-4, the V gene TRBV6-6, with D possibly being TRBD1 (5 bases). V was shortened by 0 bases and J by 8 bases, with 10 bases between the two germline ends. Germline V gives CDR1 MNHNY, CDR2 SVGAGI (reference sequence). The CDR3 covers 14 residues.

This chain joins TRBV29-1 and TRBJ2-1; D ambiguous. This CDR3 is 12 amino acids long. V was clipped by 4 bases and J by 3 bases, with 7 bases between them. Germline V gene lookup returns CDR1 SQVTM and CDR2 ANQGSEA. The CDR3: CSVGQIYNEQFF. The CDR3 coding sequence is TGCAGCGTTGGACAAATCTACAATGAGCAGTTCTTC.

CDR3 in amino acids: CASSNTGAAGEQYF. CDR3 DNA sequence: TGTGCCAGCAGCAACACCGGGGCCGCGGGGGAGCAGTACTTC. J is TRBJ2-7 and V is TRBV7-2, with a tentative D call TRBD2 (6 bases). Trimming removed 5 bases from V and 7 bases from J, with 18 bases in between. The germline V gene encodes CDR1 SGHTA and CDR2 FQGNSA. This CDR3 is 14 amino acids long.

V is TRBV19 and J is TRBJ1-2; D not certain. The V and J ends lost 3 bases and 8 bases respectively, with 16 bases between them. The CDR3 length is 14 residues. CDR1 and CDR2 (germline): LNHDA, SQIVND (reference sequence). DNA for the CDR3: TGTGCCAGTAGTATGGGTGGCAGCGAGTCGGGCTACACCTTC. Translated: CASSMGGSESGYTF.

The chain uses TRBV19 and TRBJ1-1, with 9 nucleotides matching TRBD1. Trimming removed 5 bases from V and 1 base from J; junction bases left unmatched: 8. Germline V gives CDR1 LNHDA, CDR2 SQIVND (reference sequence). CDR3 size: 16 residues. DNA for the CDR3: TGTGCCAGTAGTCTCAGCCCGGGACAGGGGAACACTGAAGCTTTCTTT. Translation gives CASSLSPGQGNTEAFF.

The rearrangement links TRBV7-2 to TRBJ2-1; TRBD1 matches at 8 bases. CDR3 length: 16 residues. The germline gives CDR1 SGHTA, CDR2 FQGNSA. V gave up 1 base and J gave up 8 bases; unmatched junction bases: 10. In nucleotides, the CDR3 is TGTGCCAGCAGCTTAGATGCGACAGGGGTTGGCGATGAGCAGTTCTTC. Amino acid sequence: CASSLDATGVGDEQFF.

The chain's CDR3 is CASSQDTGWELNEKLFF. CDR3 coding DNA: TGCGCCAGCAGCCAAGATACGGGGTGGGAACTTAATGAAAAACTGTTTTTT. The chain links TRBV4-1 to TRBJ1-4, with D unclear. Trimming stripped 0 bases from V and 4 bases from J, with 15 bases between. CDR1 is MGHRA, CDR2 YSYEKL, per germline. The CDR3 sequence is 17 residues long.

The table lists this clone with a few counts. This chain uses TRBV4-3 with TRBJ1-1, with a weak D call TRBD1 (5 bases). This CDR3 has 14 amino acids. V shed 3 bases and J shed 6 bases, with 14 bases lying between them. In germline, CDR1 is LGHNA, CDR2 YSLEER. CDR3 residues: CASSHVGWGAEAFF. CDR3 coding DNA: TGCGCCAGCAGCCATGTTGGTTGGGGGGCTGAAGCTTTCTTT.

The genes are TRBV5-4 and TRBJ2-1; 8 nucleotides line up with TRBD2. The CDR3 is made up of 16 amino acids. The ends lost 0 bases at V and 1 base at J; junction bases unmatched: 3. Germline V gene data show CDR1 as SGHNT and CDR2 as YYREEE (reference sequence). CDR3 protein: CASSLAGGGSYNEQFF. CDR3 nucleotides: TGTGCCAGCAGCTTGGCCGGGGGGGGGTCCTACAATGAGCAGTTCTTC.

The V gene is TRBV4-1, the J gene TRBJ1-3; D might be TRBD1 (5 bases). V shed 8 bases and J shed 1 base, with 12 bases lying between them. Germline V gene sequence: CDR1 MGHRA, CDR2 YSYEKL. This CDR3 is 14 amino acids long. CDR3 in DNA: TGCGCCAGCCGTGGGGGGAATTCTGGAAACACCATATATTTT. It codes for CASRGGNSGNTIYF.

The chain joins TRBV19 to TRBJ1-2; 9 bases are shared with TRBD1. J gave up 5 bases and V 3 bases, and 7 bases lay outside the gene matches. This CDR3 region has 15 residues. Per the germline V gene, CDR1 is LNHDA and CDR2 is SQIVND (reference sequence). The CDR3 DNA sequence: TGTGCCAGTAGTATGGTAACAGGGGGCGCGTATGGCTACACCTTC. Protein product: CASSMVTGGAYGYTF.

The V call is TRBV4-2, the J call TRBJ1-2; D unclear. Per the germline V gene, CDR1 is LGHNA and CDR2 is YNFKEQ. V was clipped by 0 bases and J by 6 bases, with 11 bases between them. There are 14 residues in the CDR3. The CDR3 is CASSQDIGEDGYTF. The CDR3 DNA follows: TGTGCCAGCAGCCAAGATATCGGGGAAGATGGCTACACCTTC.

A single count supports this clone. The chain is built from TRBV4-2 and TRBJ1-2; 7 bases map to TRBD1. This CDR3 spans 12 amino acids. Germline CDR1 reads LGHNA; CDR2 reads YNFKEQ. After removal of 4 bases from V and 14 bases from J, the junction contained 10 bases not matched to a gene. CDR3 residues: CASSRTGEFGTF. CDR3 bases: TGTGCCAGCAGCCGAACAGGGGAATTCGGAACCTTC.

The chain uses TRBV18 and TRBJ2-7; TRBD1 is a possible D gene (5 bases). Germline-derived CDR1 and CDR2 are KGHSH and LQKENI. The CDR3 totals 15 residues. The V and J ends lost 3 bases and 5 bases respectively, with 17 bases between them. DNA of the CDR3: TGTGCCAGCTCACCGAATCAGGGCCCCCCGGACGAGCAGTACTTC. Its protein is CASSPNQGPPDEQYF. The full variable domain, rest sourced from reference TRBV18 and TRBJ2-7, is NAGVMQNPRHLVRRRGQEARLRCSPMKGHSHVYWYRQLPEEGLKFMVYLQKENIIDESGMPKERFSAEFPKEGPSILRIQQVVRGDSAAYFCASSPNQGPPDEQYFGPGTRLTVT.

The V gene is TRBV14, the J gene TRBJ1-1, with a possible D match to TRBD1 (5 bases). Germline-derived CDR1 and CDR2 are SGHDN and FVKESK. The CDR3 spans 18 residues. The ends were cut back, 1 base at V and 3 bases at J, with 21 bases in the middle. CDR3: CASSQGYRGMHADTEAFF. In DNA, the CDR3 is TGTGCCAGCAGCCAAGGTTATAGGGGTATGCACGCGGACACTGAAGCTTTCTTT.

The chain joins TRBV20-1 to TRBJ1-1; D ambiguous. The CDR3 extends over 11 amino acids. Trimming took off 7 bases at V and 1 base at J, with 7 bases between the two ends. Germline V CDR1 and CDR2: DFQATT, SNEGSKA (reference sequence). The CDR3: CSDLTNTEAFF. Written as DNA, the CDR3 is TGCAGTGACTTAACGAACACTGAAGCTTTCTTT.

J is TRBJ2-3 and V is TRBV2; TRBD1 is a possible D gene (5 bases). Per germline, CDR1 SNHLY and CDR2 FYNNEI. Trimming removed 5 bases from V and 6 bases from J, with 12 bases in between. The CDR3 runs to 13 residues. CDR3 sequence reads: CASSRQSRDTQYF. In DNA form, the CDR3 reads TGTGCCAGCAGTCGACAGAGCAGGGATACGCAGTATTTT.